The TCR beta chain described here comes from a study of beta chain features in type 1 diabetes. The sequenced template was cDNA made from the entire isolated RNA. Profiled with immunoSEQ multiplex PCR; TCRdb holds only in-frame clones, not every one. This table holds about 16,000 clones, less than 60% found once. This CDR3 is 18 amino acids long. The germline V and J ends were trimmed by 6 bases and 1 base, with 22 bases remaining between them. The clonotype was recovered from a woman between 18 and 29 years old in good health. The sequenced sample consisted of stem cell memory CD4+ T cells from blood. The chain employs TRBV6-7 and TRBJ1-5, with TRBD1 as a possible D gene (6 bases). TRBV6-7 qualifies as an ORF whose function is uncertain. The CDR3 loop reads CASSPVRDISLSNQPQHF. The CDR3 bases are TGTGCCAGCAGCCCAGTTCGGGACATCTCCCTGAGCAATCAGCCCCAGCATTTT.